What follows are 10 T cell receptor beta chains derived from one specimen sequenced in a study of patients and donors after allogeneic stem cell transplantation. TCRdb independently ran MiXCR on the RT-PCR reads; one entry per CDR3 protein. The sample holds 150,000 to 200,000 distinct CDR3 sequences, approximately 28% seen once. Sequences were obtained from blood, either unsorted or a sorted T cell fraction (not recorded which). The receptor source for this set is a human donor who was either an allogeneic HSCT recipient or a stem cell or donor lymphocyte infusion donor (not recorded which). It is not recorded whose cells these are; they may come from a transplant donor.

The rearrangement joins TRBV7-9 to TRBJ2-1; D might be TRBD2 (6 bases). Germline V CDR1 and CDR2: SEHNR, FQNEAQ (reference sequence). The CDR3 covers 16 residues. With 1 base removed from V and 7 bases from J, the gap between germline ends came to 17 bases. In DNA, the CDR3 is TGTGCCAGCAGCTTAGGCCGTGAGGGAGCGGGTAATGAGCAGTTCTTC. It encodes CASSLGREGAGNEQFF.

This clonotype was detected a few times. The CDR3: CASSYRTGLNYGYTF. CDR3 nucleotides: TGTGCCAGCAGCTACCGGACAGGGCTTAACTATGGCTACACCTTC. The chain uses TRBV7-2 and TRBJ1-2; 8 positions match TRBD1. Germline V gene data show CDR1 as SGHTA and CDR2 as FQGNSA. V was pared by 4 bases and J by 1 base, with 5 bases of the junction left unmatched. This CDR3 comprises 15 residues.

The chain is built from TRBV27 and TRBJ2-1; 13 bases match TRBD2. The CDR3 has 18 amino acids. Germline lookup yields CDR1 MNHEY and CDR2 SMNVEV (reference sequence). Trimming took 0 bases from V and 8 from J; bases not matched to a gene: 10. The CDR3 nucleotides are TGTGCCAGCAGTTTATCCCTACTAGCGGGAGGGCGCGAGGATGAGCAGTTCTTC. It specifies CASSLSLLAGGREDEQFF.

The chain employs TRBV9 and TRBJ2-7; TRBD1 aligns across 7 bases. Germline loops: CDR1 SGDLS, CDR2 YYNGEE. With 3 bases clipped from V and 2 bases from J, the junction kept 8 bases outside the gene matches. This CDR3 is 15 amino acids long. Here the CDR3 reads CASSADLGGAYEQYF. The CDR3 DNA reads TGTGCCAGCAGCGCAGATCTAGGGGGCGCCTACGAGCAGTACTTC.

The chain is built from TRBV5-6 and TRBJ2-7; the D gene is possibly TRBD1 (6 bases). Trimming took 0 bases from V and 5 from J, leaving 9 bases between them. This CDR3 contains 13 residues. Germline V lookup: CDR1 SGHDT, CDR2 YYEEEE. CDR3 nucleotides: TGTGCCAGCAGCTTGGACAGGGCGCACGAGCAGTACTTC. This gives the protein CASSLDRAHEQYF.

This clonotype turned up a few times. The chain carries TRBV6-5 and TRBJ2-6; 7 bases agree with TRBD1. Germline values: CDR1 MNHEY, CDR2 SVGAGI. The CDR3 sequence is 17 residues long. CDR3 sequence (DNA): TGTGCGGACAGATTCGGACAGGACCTCTCTGGGGCCAACGTCCTGACTTTC. This codes for CADRFGQDLSGANVLTF.

Only a few counts were recorded for this clonotype. This rearrangement joins TRBV18 to TRBJ1-1, with D possibly matching TRBD1 (5 bases). Germline-derived CDR1 and CDR2 are KGHSH and LQKENI. Trimming took 1 base from V and 7 from J, leaving 7 bases between them. This CDR3 region has 12 residues. This CDR3 is CASSPRQNEAFF. The CDR3, as DNA: TGTGCCAGCTCACCACGACAGAATGAAGCTTTCTTT.

This clonotype was counted a few times. The chain combines TRBV11-2 with TRBJ1-2, with 10 bases matching TRBD1. This CDR3 spans 14 amino acids. The junction had 9 bases not matched to a gene; V was cut back by 6 bases and J by 8 bases. CDR1 and CDR2 (germline): SGHAT, FQNNGV. The CDR3 bases are TGTGCCAGCAGTTTCGACAGGGGGCTCGACGGCTACACCTTC. Amino acid sequence: CASSFDRGLDGYTF. Full variable domain (missing parts from reference TRBV11-2 and TRBJ1-2): EAGVAQSPRYKIIEKRQSVAFWCNPISGHATLYWYQQILGQGPKLLIQFQNNGVVDDSQLPKDRFSAERLKGVDSTLKIQPAKLEDSAVYLCASSFDRGLDGYTFGSGTRLTVV.

The CDR3 region is CASSSPAVGGELFF. For the CDR3, the DNA is TGTGCCAGCAGCTCCCCGGCCGTCGGGGGGGAGCTGTTTTTT. This chain connects TRBV11-2 to TRBJ2-2; D unclear. V was trimmed by 4 bases and J by 8 bases, leaving 14 bases between them. This CDR3 is 14 amino acids long. Germline values: CDR1 SGHAT, CDR2 FQNNGV.

A few counts support this clonotype. This chain uses TRBV12-3 or TRBV12-4 with TRBJ2-5; TRBD2 matches at 10 bases. The CDR3 loop spans 16 amino acids. V lost 7 bases, J lost 2 bases, and 10 bases stayed unmatched. CDR3 residues: CASTLAGAAPQETQYF. The CDR3 nucleotides are TGTGCCAGCACCCTAGCGGGAGCCGCGCCTCAAGAGACCCAGTACTTC.